Below, 23 T cell receptor beta chains from the same sample are listed, as sequenced in a study of blood T cell repertoires in COVID-19. The method was immunoSEQ multiplex PCR; TCRdb's version includes in-frame clones alone and lacks a portion of them. Of about 250,000 clones in the sample, 83% were seen once. Material: peripheral blood. The receptors were sampled from a human donor in a cohort sampled during active COVID-19.

V is TRBV7-2 and J is TRBJ1-6, with 7 bases fitting TRBD1. V shed 5 bases, J shed 7 bases, and the junction held 5 bases outside the gene matches. The CDR3 contains 14 residues. The V gene's germline CDR1 is SGHTA and CDR2 FQGNSA. The CDR3 bases are TGTGCCAGCAGCGAACAGGGGACCAATTCACCCCTCCACTTT. Protein sequence: CASSEQGTNSPLHF.

This chain links TRBV24-1 with TRBJ2-7, with 12 positions matching TRBD1. V lost 4 bases, J lost 4 bases, and 4 bases stayed unmatched. Germline loops: CDR1 KGHDR, CDR2 SFDVKD. There are 15 residues in the CDR3. The CDR3 region is CATSEGTGGKYEQYF. The CDR3 nucleotides are TGTGCCACCAGTGAGGGGACAGGGGGCAAGTACGAGCAGTACTTC.

V is TRBV3-1 (or the pseudogene TRBV3-2) and J is TRBJ2-7; 7 bases match TRBD2. The germline CDR1 and CDR2 sequences are LGHDT and YNNKEL (reference sequence). With V trimmed by 2 bases and J by 6 bases, 7 bases remained unmatched. This CDR3 is 14 amino acids long. Here the CDR3 DNA reads TGTGCCAGCAGCCAAAATGCGGGAGCGGTCGAGCAGTACTTC. Translating gives CASSQNAGAVEQYF.

This clone was seen only a few times. The chain combines TRBV20-1 with TRBJ2-1; no reliable D call. The ends were cut back, 3 bases at V and 0 bases at J, with 9 bases in the middle. Germline values: CDR1 DFQATT, CDR2 SNEGSKA (reference sequence). This CDR3 is 14 amino acids long. CDR3 in amino acids: CSASTPSSYNEQFF. CDR3 DNA: TGCAGTGCTAGTACCCCTAGCTCCTACAATGAGCAGTTCTTC.

The rearrangement links TRBV19 to TRBJ2-1; 7 bases align to TRBD1. Trimming at V came to 10 bases and at J to 4 bases, leaving 10 bases not matched to a gene. The CDR3 is 14 residues long. Germline V lookup: CDR1 LNHDA, CDR2 SQIVND (reference sequence). The CDR3 sequence: CATSDRPTYNEQFF. The CDR3 DNA reads as TGTGCCACCTCGGACAGGCCGACTTACAATGAGCAGTTCTTC.

The rearrangement links TRBV7-9 to TRBJ2-5; 7 nucleotides align to TRBD2. Germline CDR1 is SEHNR and CDR2 is FQNEAQ (reference sequence). This CDR3 spans 14 amino acids. J was trimmed by 5 bases and V by 5 bases; bases with no gene match: 8. CDR3 in amino acids: CASSPRQGGETQYF. In DNA, the CDR3 is TGTGCCAGCAGCCCCAGGCAGGGAGGGGAGACCCAGTACTTC.

V gene TRBV6-5 combines with J gene TRBJ2-4; 9 nucleotides agree with TRBD1. The CDR3 runs to 14 residues. In germline, CDR1 is MNHEY, CDR2 SVGAGI. Trimming at V came to 6 bases and at J to 5 bases, leaving 5 bases not matched to a gene. The CDR3 reads CASSRTGGQNIQYF. The CDR3 DNA follows: TGTGCCAGCAGCCGAACAGGGGGCCAAAACATTCAGTACTTC.

The chain combines TRBV28 with TRBJ1-1; D remains ambiguous. V shed 5 bases and J shed 12 bases, with 13 bases lying between them. This CDR3 has 11 amino acids. From germline, CDR1 is MDHEN and CDR2 SYDVKM. CDR3 nucleotide sequence: TGTGCCAGCAGTCTCACCTTTGAGCCTTTCTTT. Residues: CASSLTFEPFF.

This chain uses TRBV7-2 with TRBJ2-7; 7 bases match TRBD1. The V segment lost 0 bases and the J segment 6 bases; nucleotides outside the gene matches: 8. Germline V gene lookup returns CDR1 SGHTA and CDR2 FQGNSA. The CDR3 length is 15 residues. The CDR3 region is CASSLAFDRAGEQYF. The CDR3 region has the DNA TGTGCCAGCAGCTTAGCATTTGACAGGGCGGGCGAGCAGTACTTC.

The chain couples TRBV5-4 to TRBJ2-2; D not resolved. V was clipped by 1 base and J by 1 base, with 8 bases between them. From germline, CDR1 is SGHNT and CDR2 YYREEE (reference sequence). The CDR3 consists of 15 residues. The CDR3 DNA is TGTGCCAGCAGCTTGAGGCGGATGAACACCGGGGAGCTGTTTTTT. It codes for CASSLRRMNTGELFF.

The chain employs TRBV6-6 and TRBJ1-1; 7 positions match TRBD1. CDR1 and CDR2 from the germline V gene are MNHNY and SVGAGI (reference sequence). The CDR3 sequence is 15 residues long. Trimming took 6 bases from V and 3 from J; bases not matched to a gene: 10. DNA for the CDR3: TGTGCCAGCAGAGACTTAGGAACAGGGGACACTGAAGCTTTCTTT. It is translated as CASRDLGTGDTEAFF.

The chain carries TRBV6-4 and TRBJ2-2; TRBD1 might be the D (6 bases). The germline V and J ends were trimmed by 4 bases and 4 bases, with 7 bases remaining between them. The CDR3 totals 13 residues. The germline CDR1 and CDR2 sequences are MRHNA and SNTAGT. This CDR3 reads CASSAGVTGELFF. The DNA of the CDR3 is TGTGCCAGCAGTGCAGGGGTCACCGGGGAGCTGTTTTTT.

The chain carries TRBV10-3 and TRBJ1-1; TRBD1 matches at 7 bases. The CDR3 runs to 13 residues. The V segment lost 10 bases and the J segment 3 bases; nucleotides outside the gene matches: 8. The germline V gene encodes CDR1 ENHRY and CDR2 SYGVKD. The CDR3 reads CANSGQEDTEAFF. CDR3 DNA: TGTGCCAATAGCGGACAGGAAGACACTGAAGCTTTCTTT.

The chain combines TRBV10-2 with TRBJ2-7, with 8 bases matching TRBD1. V was pared by 6 bases and J by 5 bases, with 6 bases of the junction left unmatched. From germline, CDR1 is WSHSY and CDR2 SAAADI. The CDR3 sequence is 13 residues long. The CDR3 spells CASRMDRVDEQYF. DNA for the CDR3: TGCGCCAGCAGGATGGACAGGGTCGACGAGCAGTACTTC.

The gene calls are TRBV4-1 and TRBJ1-2, with 10 bases identical to TRBD1. In germline, CDR1 is MGHRA, CDR2 YSYEKL. J was trimmed by 4 bases and V by 0 bases; bases with no gene match: 8. This CDR3 contains 17 residues. In DNA form, the CDR3 reads TGCGCCAGCAGCCAAGATCAAAGGGGACAGGGGATCTATGGCTACACCTTC. It specifies CASSQDQRGQGIYGYTF.

The rearrangement links TRBV2 to TRBJ1-5, with a possible D match to TRBD1 (5 bases). This CDR3 has 15 amino acids. V gave up 7 bases and J gave up 6 bases, with 19 bases separating them. Germline V gene sequence: CDR1 SNHLY, CDR2 FYNNEI. This CDR3 is CASTQEGRGGQPQHF. Here the CDR3 DNA reads TGTGCCAGCACTCAAGAAGGGAGGGGCGGTCAGCCCCAGCATTTT.

This clone was detected a few times. The chain joins TRBV5-4 to TRBJ1-2, with D perhaps TRBD1 (5 bases). The CDR3 runs to 15 residues. Germline V lookup: CDR1 SGHNT, CDR2 YYREEE (reference sequence). Trimming took off 3 bases at V and 6 bases at J, with 18 bases between the two ends. CDR3 region: CASSSLGGRWDGYTF. The CDR3 nucleotides read TGTGCCAGCAGCTCGCTGGGGGGACGTTGGGATGGCTACACCTTC.

This clone is a singleton in its sample. The V gene is TRBV10-3, the J gene TRBJ2-7; 10 bases are shared with TRBD1. Germline V gene sequence: CDR1 ENHRY, CDR2 SYGVKD. The CDR3 has 16 residues. V trimming: 4 bases; J trimming: 2 bases; junction bases outside the gene matches: 8. CDR3 residues: CAISAGQGSLTYEQYF. In DNA form, the CDR3 reads TGTGCCATCAGTGCGGGACAGGGGTCGCTCACCTACGAGCAGTACTTC.

This chain joins TRBV18 and TRBJ2-3, with a weak D call TRBD2 (7 bases). The CDR3 is 12 residues long. V lost 10 bases, J lost 2 bases, and 10 bases lay in between. Germline V gives CDR1 KGHSH, CDR2 LQKENI. The CDR3 spells CAIGGPTDTQYF. CDR3 nucleotides: TGTGCCATCGGGGGGCCCACAGATACGCAGTATTTT.

The genes are TRBV19 and TRBJ1-2; 7 bases are a match to TRBD1. The length of the CDR3 is 11 residues. Germline V gene lookup returns CDR1 LNHDA and CDR2 SQIVND (reference sequence). Trimming at V came to 5 bases and at J to 7 bases, leaving 1 base not matched to a gene. In DNA, the CDR3 is TGTGCCAGTAGTCACAGGGGTGGCTACACCTTC. Encoded protein: CASSHRGGYTF.

This chain uses TRBV6-5 with TRBJ2-3, with 10 positions matching TRBD2. With V trimmed by 6 bases and J by 4 bases, 7 bases remained unmatched. This CDR3 has 15 amino acids. Germline CDR1 MNHEY, CDR2 SVGAGI. CDR3 DNA: TGTGCCAGCAGGACCGAAGCGGGAGGGCCAGATACGCAGTATTTT. It codes for CASRTEAGGPDTQYF.

This clone was observed a single time. The rearrangement uses TRBV18 and TRBJ1-1; 9 nucleotides match TRBD1. In germline, CDR1 is KGHSH, CDR2 LQKENI. After removal of 1 base from V and 5 bases from J, the junction contained 5 bases not matched to a gene. The CDR3 length is 15 residues. CDR3 region: CASSPQQGARTEAFF. CDR3 coding DNA: TGTGCCAGCTCACCACAACAGGGGGCGCGAACTGAAGCTTTCTTT.

J is TRBJ2-1 and V is TRBV27; D may be TRBD2 (6 bases). With 4 bases removed from V and 5 bases from J, the gap between germline ends came to 12 bases. CDR3 size: 14 residues. Germline V gene lookup returns CDR1 MNHEY and CDR2 SMNVEV (reference sequence). This chain's CDR3 is CASSSPGLNNEQFF. The CDR3 bases are TGTGCCAGCAGTTCACCGGGACTCAACAATGAGCAGTTCTTC.